This note documents a single TCR beta chain sequence. The data originate from a study of blood T cell repertoires in COVID-19. Study overall: Spain, Italy and the United States supplied samples that represented acute and convalescent COVID-19. The analysed material was cDNA or gDNA that came from T cells, B-cell-depleted T cells, or PBMCs.

V lost 0 bases and J lost 2, with 8 bases in between. CDR1 MNHEY and CDR2 SVGAGI come from the germline V gene. The CDR3 totals 14 residues. Original analysis: Using reference gene primer amplification, nucleated cell counts were estimated. Repertoires were generated with immunoSEQ multiplex PCR, while TCRdb's copy carries only in-frame clones and drops some. V and J calls plus clone size are reproduced from that table; the DNA served to infer D and trimming. The sample comprises under 150,000 clones, 60% to 80% of which are singletons, and about 2.9% rests with the top ten. Recovered Cohort 3 donors showed two negative PCRs, clearance, or symptom resolution.

The chain joins TRBV6-5 to TRBJ2-7; no definite D call. What was sequenced was PBMCs or T cells enriched from blood (not recorded which). The origin of this receptor is a woman aged 45-65 years who had recovered from COVID-19. The CDR3: CASSYSTRTYEQYF. In nucleotides, the CDR3 is TGTGCCAGCAGTTACTCTACCAGAACCTACGAGCAGTACTTC.